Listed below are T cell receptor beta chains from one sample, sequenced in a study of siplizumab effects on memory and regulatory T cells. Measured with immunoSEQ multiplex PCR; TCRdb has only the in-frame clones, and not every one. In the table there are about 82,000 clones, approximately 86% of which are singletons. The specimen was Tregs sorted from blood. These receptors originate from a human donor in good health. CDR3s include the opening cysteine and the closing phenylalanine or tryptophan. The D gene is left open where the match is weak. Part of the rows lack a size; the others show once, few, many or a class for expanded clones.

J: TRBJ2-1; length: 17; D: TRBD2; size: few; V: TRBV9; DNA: TGTGCCAGCAGCGTAGTTGGTGGACTAGCGGGGGCGCATGAGCAGTTCTTC; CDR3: CASSVVGGLAGAHEQFF
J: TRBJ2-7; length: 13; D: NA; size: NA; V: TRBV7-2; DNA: TGTGCCAGCAGCTTAGGTCCCAGCTACGAGCAGTACTTC; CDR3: CASSLGPSYEQYF
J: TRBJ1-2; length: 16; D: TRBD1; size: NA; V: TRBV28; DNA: TGTGCCAGCAGACCGGACAGGGGGAAGGTCAACTATGGCTACACCTTC; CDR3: CASRPDRGKVNYGYTF
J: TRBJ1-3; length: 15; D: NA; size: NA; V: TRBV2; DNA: TGTGCCAGCAGTGGGGACGTCTCCTCTGGAAACACCATATATTTT; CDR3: CASSGDVSSGNTIYF
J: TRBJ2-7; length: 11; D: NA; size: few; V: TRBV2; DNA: TGTGCCAGCAGTGCCCTATACGAGCAGTACTTC; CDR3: CASSALYEQYF
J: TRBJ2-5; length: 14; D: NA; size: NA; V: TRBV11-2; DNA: TGTGCCAGCAGCTACGGACTTATATCTGAGACCCAGTACTTC; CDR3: CASSYGLISETQYF
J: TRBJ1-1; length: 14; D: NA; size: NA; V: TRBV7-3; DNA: TGTGCCAGCAGCTTAACGAAGGGTAACACTGAAGCTTTCTTT; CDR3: CASSLTKGNTEAFF
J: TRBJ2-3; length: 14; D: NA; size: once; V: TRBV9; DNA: TGTGCCAGGCTAACTAGCCCTAGCACAGATACGCAGTATTTT; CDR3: CARLTSPSTDTQYF
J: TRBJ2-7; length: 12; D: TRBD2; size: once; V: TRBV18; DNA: TGTGCCAGCTCACGCGGGGGCTACGAGCAGTACTTC; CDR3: CASSRGGYEQYF
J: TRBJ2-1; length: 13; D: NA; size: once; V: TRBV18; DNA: TGTGCCAGCTCAACCTGGCCTGTGGATGAGCAGTTCTTC; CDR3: CASSTWPVDEQFF
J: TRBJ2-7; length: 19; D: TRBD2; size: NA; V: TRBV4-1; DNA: TGCGCCAGCAGCCAAGTTGTCCGGACTAGCGGGGGGCAGACCTACGAGCAGTACTTC; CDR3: CASSQVVRTSGGQTYEQYF
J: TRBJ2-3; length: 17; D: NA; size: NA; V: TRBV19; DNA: TGTGCCAGTAGTATAGAAGGTTCTGGAGACGGCACAGATACGCAGTATTTT; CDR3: CASSIEGSGDGTDTQYF
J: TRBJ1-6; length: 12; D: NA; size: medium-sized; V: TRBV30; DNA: TGTGCCTGGAGTGTATCCGCTTCACCCCTCCACTTT; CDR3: CAWSVSASPLHF
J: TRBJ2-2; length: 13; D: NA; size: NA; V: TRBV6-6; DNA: TGTGCCAGCAAGAGGGGAAGCACCGGGGAGCTGTTTTTT; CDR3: CASKRGSTGELFF
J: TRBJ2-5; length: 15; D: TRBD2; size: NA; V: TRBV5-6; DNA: TGTGCCAGCAGCTTGGAGGGACTAGCGGGGTATCCCCTGGACTTC; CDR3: CASSLEGLAGYPLDF
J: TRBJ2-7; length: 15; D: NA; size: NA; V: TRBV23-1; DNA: TGCGCCAGCAACGAAACAGGGCGGAGCTCCTACGAGCAGTACTTC; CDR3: CASNETGRSSYEQYF
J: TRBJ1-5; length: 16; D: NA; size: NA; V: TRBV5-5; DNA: TGTGCCAGCAGCTTGGGTGTGTCTGGGAGCAATCAGCCCCAGCATTTT; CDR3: CASSLGVSGSNQPQHF
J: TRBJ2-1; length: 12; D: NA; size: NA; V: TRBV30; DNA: TGTGCCTGGAGGGGGCTATACAATGAGCAGTTCTTC; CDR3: CAWRGLYNEQFF
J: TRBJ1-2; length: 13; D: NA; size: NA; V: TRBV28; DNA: TGTGCCAGCAGTCCCGTAGGGGTAAGCGGCTACACCTTC; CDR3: CASSPVGVSGYTF
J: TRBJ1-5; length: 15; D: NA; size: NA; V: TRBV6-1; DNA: TGTGCCAGCAGTGAAGGTGACGGAACGGATCAGCCCCAGCATTTT; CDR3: CASSEGDGTDQPQHF
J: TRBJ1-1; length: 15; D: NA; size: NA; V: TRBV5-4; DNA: TGTGCCAGCGCGACTTTTCCGTACATGAACACTGAAGCTTTCTTT; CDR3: CASATFPYMNTEAFF
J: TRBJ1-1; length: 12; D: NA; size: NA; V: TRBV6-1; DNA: TGTGCCAGCATCAGAGGGAACACTGAAGCTTTCTTT; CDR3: CASIRGNTEAFF
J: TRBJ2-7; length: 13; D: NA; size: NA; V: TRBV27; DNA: TGTGCCAGCAGTTTTGCAGGGGCCTACGAGCAGTACTTC; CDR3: CASSFAGAYEQYF
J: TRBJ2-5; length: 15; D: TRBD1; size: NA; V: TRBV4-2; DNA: TGTGCCAGCAGCCAAGATCAGGGGGACGGTGAGACCCAGTACTTC; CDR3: CASSQDQGDGETQYF
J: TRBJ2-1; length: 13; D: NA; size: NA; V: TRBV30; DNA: TGTGCCTGGAGCGCTAGCGAGCACAATGAGCAGTTCTTC; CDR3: CAWSASEHNEQFF
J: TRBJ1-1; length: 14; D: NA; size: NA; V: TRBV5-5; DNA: TGTGCCAGCAGCTTGGTTCCCAGAGACACTGAAGCTTTCTTT; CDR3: CASSLVPRDTEAFF
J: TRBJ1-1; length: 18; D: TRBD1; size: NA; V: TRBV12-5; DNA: TGTGCTAGTGTTTTCTGGGGATCCATGAGGGGGCTTGGCACTGAAGCTTTCTTT; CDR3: CASVFWGSMRGLGTEAFF
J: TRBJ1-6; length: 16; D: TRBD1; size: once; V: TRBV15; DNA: TGTGCCACCAGCAGGTCAGGGGGCTCCTATAATTCACCCCTCCACTTT; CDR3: CATSRSGGSYNSPLHF
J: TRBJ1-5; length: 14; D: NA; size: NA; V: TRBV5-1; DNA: TGCGCCAGCAGCTTGGGACAGGCGGGAGAGCCCCAGCATTTT; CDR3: CASSLGQAGEPQHF
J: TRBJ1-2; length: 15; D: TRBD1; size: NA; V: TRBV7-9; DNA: TGTGCCAGCAGCTTAGTCCTACAGGGGAACTATGGCTACACCTTC; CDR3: CASSLVLQGNYGYTF
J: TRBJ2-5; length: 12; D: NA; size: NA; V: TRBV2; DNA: TGTACCAGCAGTTGGAGTCAAGAGACCCAGTACTTC; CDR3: CTSSWSQETQYF
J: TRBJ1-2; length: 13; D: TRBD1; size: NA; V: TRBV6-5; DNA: TGTGCCAGCAGACCGGGACAGGCCTATGGCTACACCTTC; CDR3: CASRPGQAYGYTF
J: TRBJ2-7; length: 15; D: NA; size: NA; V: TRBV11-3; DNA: TGTGCCAGCAGCTTTTTGGTAAACCGGTGGTACGAGCAGTACTTC; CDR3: CASSFLVNRWYEQYF